One sample yielded the 7 T cell receptor beta chains listed below, sequenced in a study of cytomegalovirus exposure and HLA in healthy donors (dated by TCRdb to the late 2010s). Library prep was done by the immunoSEQ multiplex PCR assay. For the multiplex PCR, a mixture combining 60 forward primers for TCR Vbeta segments and 13 reverse primers for TCR Jbeta segments was used. Held by TCRdb, this immuneACCESS table contains in-frame sequences only and omits some clones. Under half of the omission traces to an unresolved V gene where checked; the cause of the rest is unknown. The sample table contains 90,000 or so clones; only one count was recorded for 75% to 90% of them. The ten biggest clones cover 32% of the sample. The specimen sequenced was PBMCs. The origin of the receptors is a man between 50 and 59 years old in good health and CMV-seropositive.

The chain carries TRBV4-2 and TRBJ2-3, with 13 bases fitting TRBD2. The junction had 6 bases not matched to a gene; V was cut back by 4 bases and J by 5 bases. CDR1 and CDR2 from the germline V gene are LGHNA and YNFKEQ. The CDR3 is made up of 16 amino acids. CDR3 nucleotides: TGTGCCAGCAGCCTTAGACTAGCGGGAGGCCGAGATACGCAGTATTTT. It specifies CASSLRLAGGRDTQYF.

To note about this clone: The same CDR3 also results from other DNA sequences found in this sample. Here the CDR3 reads CASSQDGGSGYEQYF. CDR3 coding DNA: TGCGCCAGCAGCCAAGATGGCGGATCGGGTTACGAGCAGTACTTC. The chain links TRBV4-3 to TRBJ2-7; D gene unclear. V lost 0 bases and J lost 4, with 13 bases in between. The CDR3 has 15 amino acids. Germline V lookup: CDR1 LGHNA, CDR2 YSLEER.

This clone was seen a handful of times. The chain links TRBV7-2 to TRBJ2-2; possible D gene TRBD2, 5 bases. Germline values: CDR1 SGHTA, CDR2 FQGNSA. V dropped 1 base and J dropped 5 bases, with 11 bases sitting between them. The CDR3 totals 15 residues. CDR3 bases: TGTGCCAGCAGCTTAGTCCCGGGAAGTACCGGGGAGCTGTTTTTT. Translating gives CASSLVPGSTGELFF.

The V and J genes are TRBV5-1 and TRBJ2-5; the D is unclear. This CDR3 spans 12 amino acids. Trimming took 4 bases from V and 5 from J, leaving 9 bases between them. Germline V lookup: CDR1 SGHRS, CDR2 YFSETQ. The DNA of the CDR3 is TGCGCCAGCAGCCGAAGCGAGGAGACCCAGTACTTC. Residues: CASSRSEETQYF.

The V gene is TRBV21-1, the J gene TRBJ1-2. TRBV21-1 is flagged as a pseudogene. The CDR3 totals 15 residues. CDR3 nucleotide sequence: TGTGCCAGCAGCAAAGGAAGGGGCGGGGGATATGGCTACACCTTC. Amino acid sequence: CASSKGRGGGYGYTF.

This rearrangement joins TRBV5-1 to TRBJ1-2; tentative D call: TRBD1 (5 bases). Trimming took 0 bases from V and 5 from J, leaving 11 bases between them. CDR1 and CDR2 (germline): SGHRS, YFSETQ. The length of the CDR3 is 14 residues. The CDR3 nucleotides are TGCGCCAGCAGCTTGGGGGGCCGGGCGTATGGCTACACCTTC. Amino acids: CASSLGGRAYGYTF.

V is TRBV19 and J is TRBJ1-2; 7 bases are a match to TRBD1. The length of the CDR3 is 15 residues. Germline CDR1 reads LNHDA; CDR2 reads SQIVND (reference sequence). Trimming took 3 bases from V and 6 from J; bases not matched to a gene: 10. The CDR3 loop reads CASSINRGRPDGYTF. In DNA, the CDR3 is TGTGCCAGTAGTATTAACAGGGGCAGACCGGATGGCTACACCTTC.